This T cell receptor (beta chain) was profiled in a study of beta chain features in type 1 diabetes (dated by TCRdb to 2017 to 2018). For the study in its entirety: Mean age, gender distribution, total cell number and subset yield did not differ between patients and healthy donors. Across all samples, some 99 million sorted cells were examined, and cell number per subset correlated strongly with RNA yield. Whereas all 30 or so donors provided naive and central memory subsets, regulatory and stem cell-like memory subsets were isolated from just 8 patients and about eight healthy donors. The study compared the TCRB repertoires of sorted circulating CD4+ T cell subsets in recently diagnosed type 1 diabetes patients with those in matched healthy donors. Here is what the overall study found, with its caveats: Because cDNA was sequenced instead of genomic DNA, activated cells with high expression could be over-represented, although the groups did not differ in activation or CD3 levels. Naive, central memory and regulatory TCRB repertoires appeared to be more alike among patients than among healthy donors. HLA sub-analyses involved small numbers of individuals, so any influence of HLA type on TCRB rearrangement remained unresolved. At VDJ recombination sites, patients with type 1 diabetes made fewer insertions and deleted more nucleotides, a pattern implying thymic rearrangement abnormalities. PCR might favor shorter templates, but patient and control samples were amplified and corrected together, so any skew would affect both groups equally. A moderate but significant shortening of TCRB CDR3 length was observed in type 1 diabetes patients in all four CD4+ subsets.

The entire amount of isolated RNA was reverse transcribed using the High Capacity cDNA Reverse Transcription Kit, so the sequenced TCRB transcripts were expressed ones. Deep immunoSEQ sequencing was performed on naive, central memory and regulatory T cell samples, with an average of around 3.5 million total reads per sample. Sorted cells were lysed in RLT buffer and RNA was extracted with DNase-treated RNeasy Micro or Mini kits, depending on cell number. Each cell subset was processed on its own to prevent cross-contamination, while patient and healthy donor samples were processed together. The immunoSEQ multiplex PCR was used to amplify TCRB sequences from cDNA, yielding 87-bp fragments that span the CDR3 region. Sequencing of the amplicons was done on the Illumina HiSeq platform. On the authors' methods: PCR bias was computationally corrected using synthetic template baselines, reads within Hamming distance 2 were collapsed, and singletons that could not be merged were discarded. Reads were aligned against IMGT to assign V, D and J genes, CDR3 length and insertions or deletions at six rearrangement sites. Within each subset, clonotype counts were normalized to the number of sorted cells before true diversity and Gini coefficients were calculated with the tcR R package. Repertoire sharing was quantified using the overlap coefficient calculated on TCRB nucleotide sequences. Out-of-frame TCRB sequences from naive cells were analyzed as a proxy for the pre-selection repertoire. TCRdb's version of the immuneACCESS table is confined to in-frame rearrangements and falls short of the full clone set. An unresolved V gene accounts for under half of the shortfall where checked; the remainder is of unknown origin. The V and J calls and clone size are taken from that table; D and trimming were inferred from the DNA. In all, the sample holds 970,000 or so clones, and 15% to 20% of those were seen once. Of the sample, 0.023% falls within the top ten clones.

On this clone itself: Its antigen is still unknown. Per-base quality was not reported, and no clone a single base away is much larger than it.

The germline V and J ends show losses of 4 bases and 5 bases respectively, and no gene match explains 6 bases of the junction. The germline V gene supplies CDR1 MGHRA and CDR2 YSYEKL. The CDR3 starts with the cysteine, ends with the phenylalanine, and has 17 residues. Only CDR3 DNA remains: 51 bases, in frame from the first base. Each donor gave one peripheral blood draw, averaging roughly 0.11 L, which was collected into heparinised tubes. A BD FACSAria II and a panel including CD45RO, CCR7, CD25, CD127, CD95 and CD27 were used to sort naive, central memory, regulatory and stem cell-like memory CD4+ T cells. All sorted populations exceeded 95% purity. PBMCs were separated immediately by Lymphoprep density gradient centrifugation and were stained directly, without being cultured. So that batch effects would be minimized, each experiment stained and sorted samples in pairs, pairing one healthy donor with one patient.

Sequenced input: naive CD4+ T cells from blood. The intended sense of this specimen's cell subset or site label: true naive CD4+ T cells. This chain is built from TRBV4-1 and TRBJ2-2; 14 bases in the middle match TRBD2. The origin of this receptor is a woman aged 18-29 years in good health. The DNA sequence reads TGCGCCAGCAGCCCGGGACTAGCGGGAGCTTTTACCGGGGAGCTGTTTTTT. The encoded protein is CASSPGLAGAFTGELFF.